This entry is about one T cell receptor (beta chain). These data are taken from a study of cytotoxic CD8 clonotypes in ibrutinib-treated CLL. Generated by immunoSEQ multiplex PCR, the TCRdb table keeps only in-frame clones and is missing some. The data contain 100,000 or so clones, approximately 56% of them seen just once; the ten biggest clones take up 37%. The receptor was isolated from a human donor with chronic lymphocytic leukemia. Sequenced material: PBMCs, taken after 24 months of ibrutinib treatment.

The CDR3 coding sequence is TGTGCCAGCAGCCCGAGCGGGGGTGGGTACTATGGCTACACCTTC. Translation gives CASSPSGGGYYGYTF. This chain uses TRBV5-6 with TRBJ1-2, with a possible D match to TRBD1 (5 bases). The CDR3 length is 15 residues. V lost 4 bases to trimming and J lost 3 bases, with 16 bases between them. Germline V CDR1 and CDR2: SGHDT, YYEEEE.